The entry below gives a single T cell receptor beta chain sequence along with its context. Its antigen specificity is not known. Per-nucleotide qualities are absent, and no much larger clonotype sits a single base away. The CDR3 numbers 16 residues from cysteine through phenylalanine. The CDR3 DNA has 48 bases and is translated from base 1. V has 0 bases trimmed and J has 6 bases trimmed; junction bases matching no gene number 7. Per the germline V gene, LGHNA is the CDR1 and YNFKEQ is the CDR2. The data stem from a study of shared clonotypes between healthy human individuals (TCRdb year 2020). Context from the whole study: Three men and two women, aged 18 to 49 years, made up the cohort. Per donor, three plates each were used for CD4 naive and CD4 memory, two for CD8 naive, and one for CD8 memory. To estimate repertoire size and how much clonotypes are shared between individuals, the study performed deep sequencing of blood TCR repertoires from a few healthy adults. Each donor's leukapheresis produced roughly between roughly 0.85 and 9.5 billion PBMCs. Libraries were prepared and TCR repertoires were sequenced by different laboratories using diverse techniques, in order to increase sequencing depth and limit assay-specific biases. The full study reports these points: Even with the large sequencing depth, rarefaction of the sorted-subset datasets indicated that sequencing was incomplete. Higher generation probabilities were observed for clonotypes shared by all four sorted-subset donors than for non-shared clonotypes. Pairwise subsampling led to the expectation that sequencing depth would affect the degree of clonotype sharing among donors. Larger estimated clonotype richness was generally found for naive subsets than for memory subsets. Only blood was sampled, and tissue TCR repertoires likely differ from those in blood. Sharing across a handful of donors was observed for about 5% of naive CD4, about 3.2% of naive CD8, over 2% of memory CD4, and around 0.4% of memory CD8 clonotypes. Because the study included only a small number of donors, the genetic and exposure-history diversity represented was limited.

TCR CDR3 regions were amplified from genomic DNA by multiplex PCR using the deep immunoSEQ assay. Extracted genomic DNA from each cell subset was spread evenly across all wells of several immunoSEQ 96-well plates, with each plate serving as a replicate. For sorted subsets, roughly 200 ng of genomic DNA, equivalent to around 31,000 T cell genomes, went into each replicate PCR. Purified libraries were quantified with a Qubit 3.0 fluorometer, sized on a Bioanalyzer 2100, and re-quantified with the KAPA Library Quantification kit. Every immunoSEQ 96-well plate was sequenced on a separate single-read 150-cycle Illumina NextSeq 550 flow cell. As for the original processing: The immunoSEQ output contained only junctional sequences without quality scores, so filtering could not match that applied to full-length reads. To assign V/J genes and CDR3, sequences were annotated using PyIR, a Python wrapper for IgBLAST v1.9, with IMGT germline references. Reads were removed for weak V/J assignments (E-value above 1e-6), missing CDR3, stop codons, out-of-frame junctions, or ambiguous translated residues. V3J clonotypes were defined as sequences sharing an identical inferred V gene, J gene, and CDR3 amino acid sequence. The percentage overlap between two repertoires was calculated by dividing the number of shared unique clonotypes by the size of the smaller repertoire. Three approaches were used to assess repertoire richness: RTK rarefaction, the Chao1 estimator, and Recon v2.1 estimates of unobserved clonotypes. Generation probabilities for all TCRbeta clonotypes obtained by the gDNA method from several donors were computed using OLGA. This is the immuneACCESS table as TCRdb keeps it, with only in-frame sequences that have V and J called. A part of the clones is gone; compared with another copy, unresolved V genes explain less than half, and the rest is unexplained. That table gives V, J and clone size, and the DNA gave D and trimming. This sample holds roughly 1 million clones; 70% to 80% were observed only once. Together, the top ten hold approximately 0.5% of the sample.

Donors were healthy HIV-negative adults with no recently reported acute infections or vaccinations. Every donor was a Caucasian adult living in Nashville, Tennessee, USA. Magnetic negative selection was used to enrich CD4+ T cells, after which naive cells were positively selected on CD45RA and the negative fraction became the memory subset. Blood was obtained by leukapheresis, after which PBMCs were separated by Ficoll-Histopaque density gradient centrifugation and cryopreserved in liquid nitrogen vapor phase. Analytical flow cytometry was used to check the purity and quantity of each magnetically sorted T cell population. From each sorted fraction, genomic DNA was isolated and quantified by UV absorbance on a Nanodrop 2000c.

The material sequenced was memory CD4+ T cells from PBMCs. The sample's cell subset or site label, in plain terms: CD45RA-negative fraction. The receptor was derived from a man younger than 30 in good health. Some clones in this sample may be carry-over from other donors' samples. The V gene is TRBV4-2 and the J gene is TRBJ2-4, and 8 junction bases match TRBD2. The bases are TGTGCCAGCAGCCAAGAGGGAACTAGCGGACTAAACATTCAGTACTTC. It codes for CASSQEGTSGLNIQYF.